The subject of this entry is one T cell receptor beta chain. The antigen is undetermined. CFSE-dim autoproliferating and CFSE-high non-proliferating T cells from unstimulated culture were sequenced separately. Pooled replicate wells came from 5x10^7 CFSE-labeled PBMCs cultured less than nine days without stimulus. PBMCs were labeled with around 0.5 uM CFSE and cultured without exogenous stimuli. CDR1 is MNHEY, CDR2 SMNVEV, per germline (reference sequence). The CDR3 sequence is 13 residues long. V lost 4 bases, J lost 4 bases, and 8 bases lay in between. The sample is drawn from a study of memory B cells and T cells in multiple sclerosis. The assay was immunoSEQ multiplex PCR, and TCRdb's table has in-frame clones only and misses some. The profile shows 25,000 to 35,000 clones, more than 70% of them singletons. Regarding the study as a whole: Clone-set sizes differed between compartments, so shared clonotype counts needed normalization.

The sample taken for sequencing was PBMCs from blood kept in culture. The chain uses TRBV27 and TRBJ2-1; D is perhaps TRBD2 (5 bases). This receptor was identified in a human donor with multiple sclerosis. CDR3 nucleotide sequence: TGTGCCAGCAGTTCGGACTCGTACAATGAGCAGTTCTTC. Amino acids: CASSSDSYNEQFF.